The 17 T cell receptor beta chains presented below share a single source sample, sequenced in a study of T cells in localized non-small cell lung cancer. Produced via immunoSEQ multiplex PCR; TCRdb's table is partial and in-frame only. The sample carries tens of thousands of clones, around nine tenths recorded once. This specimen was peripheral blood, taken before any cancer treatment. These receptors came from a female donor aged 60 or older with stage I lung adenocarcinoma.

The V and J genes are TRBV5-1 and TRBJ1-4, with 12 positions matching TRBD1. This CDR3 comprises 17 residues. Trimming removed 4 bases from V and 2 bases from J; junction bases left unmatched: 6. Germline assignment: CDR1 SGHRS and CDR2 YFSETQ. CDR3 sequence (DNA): TGCGCCAGCAGCCTCCAGGGACAGGGGGCGACTAATGAAAAACTGTTTTTT. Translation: CASSLQGQGATNEKLFF.

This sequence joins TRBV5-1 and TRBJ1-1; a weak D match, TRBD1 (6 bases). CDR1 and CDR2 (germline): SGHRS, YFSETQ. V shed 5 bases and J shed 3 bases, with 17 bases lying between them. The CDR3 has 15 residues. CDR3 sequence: CASSSTGSGDTEAFF. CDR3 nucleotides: TGCGCCAGCAGTTCTACAGGGAGCGGGGACACTGAAGCTTTCTTT.

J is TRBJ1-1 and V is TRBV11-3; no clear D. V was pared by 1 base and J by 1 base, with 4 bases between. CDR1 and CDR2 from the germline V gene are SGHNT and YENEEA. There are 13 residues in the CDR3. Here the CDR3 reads CASSLGRNTEAFF. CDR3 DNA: TGTGCCAGCAGCTTAGGAAGGAACACTGAAGCTTTCTTT. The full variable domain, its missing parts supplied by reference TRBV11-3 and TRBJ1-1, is EAGVVQSPRYKIIEKKQPVAFWCNPISGHNTLYWYLQNLGQGPELLIRYENEEAVDDSQLPKDRFSAERLKGVDSTLKIQPAELGDSAVYLCASSLGRNTEAFFGQGTRLTVV.

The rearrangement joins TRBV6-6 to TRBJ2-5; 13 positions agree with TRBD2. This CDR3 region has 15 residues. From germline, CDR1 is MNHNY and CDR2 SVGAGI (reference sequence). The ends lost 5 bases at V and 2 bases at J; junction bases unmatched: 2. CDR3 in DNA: TGTGCCAGCAGTGGGACTAGCGGGGCGCAAGAGACCCAGTACTTC. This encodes CASSGTSGAQETQYF.

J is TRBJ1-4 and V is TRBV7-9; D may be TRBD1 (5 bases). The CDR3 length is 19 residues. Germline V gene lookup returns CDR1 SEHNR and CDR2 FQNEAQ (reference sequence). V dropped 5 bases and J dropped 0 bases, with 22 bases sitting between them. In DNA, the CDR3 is TGTGCCAGCAGCGAGTTACCGGGACTCCTGGTTGCAACTAATGAAAAACTGTTTTTT. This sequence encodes CASSELPGLLVATNEKLFF.

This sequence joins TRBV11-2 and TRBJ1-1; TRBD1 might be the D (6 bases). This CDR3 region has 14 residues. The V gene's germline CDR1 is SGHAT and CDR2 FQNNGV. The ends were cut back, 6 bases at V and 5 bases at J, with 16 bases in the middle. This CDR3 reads CASSQQGSGTEAFF. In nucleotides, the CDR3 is TGTGCCAGCAGTCAACAGGGTAGCGGGACTGAAGCTTTCTTT. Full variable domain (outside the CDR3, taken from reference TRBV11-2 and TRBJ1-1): EAGVAQSPRYKIIEKRQSVAFWCNPISGHATLYWYQQILGQGPKLLIQFQNNGVVDDSQLPKDRFSAERLKGVDSTLKIQPAKLEDSAVYLCASSQQGSGTEAFFGQGTRLTVV.

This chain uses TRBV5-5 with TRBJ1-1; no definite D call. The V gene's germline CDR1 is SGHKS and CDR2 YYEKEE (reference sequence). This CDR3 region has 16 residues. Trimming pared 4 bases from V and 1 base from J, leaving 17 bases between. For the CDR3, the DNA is TGTGCCAGCAGCCCATACTCCCAACTGGGGAACACTGAAGCTTTCTTT. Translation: CASSPYSQLGNTEAFF.

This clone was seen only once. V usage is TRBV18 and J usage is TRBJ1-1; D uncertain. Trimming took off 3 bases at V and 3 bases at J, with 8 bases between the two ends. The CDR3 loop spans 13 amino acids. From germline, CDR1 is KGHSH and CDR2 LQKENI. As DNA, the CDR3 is TGTGCCAGCTCACCTGGGAGGCACACTGAAGCTTTCTTT. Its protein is CASSPGRHTEAFF.

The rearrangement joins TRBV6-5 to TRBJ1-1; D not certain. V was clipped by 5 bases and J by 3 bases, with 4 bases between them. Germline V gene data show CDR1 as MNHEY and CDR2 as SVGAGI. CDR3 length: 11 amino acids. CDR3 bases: TGTGCCAGCAGTATGGACACTGAAGCTTTCTTT. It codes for CASSMDTEAFF.

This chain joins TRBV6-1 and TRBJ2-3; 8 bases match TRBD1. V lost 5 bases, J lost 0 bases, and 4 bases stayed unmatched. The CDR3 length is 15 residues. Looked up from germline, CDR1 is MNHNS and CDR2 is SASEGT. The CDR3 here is CASSSWTGSTDTQYF. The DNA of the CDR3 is TGTGCCAGCAGTAGCTGGACAGGGAGCACAGATACGCAGTATTTT.

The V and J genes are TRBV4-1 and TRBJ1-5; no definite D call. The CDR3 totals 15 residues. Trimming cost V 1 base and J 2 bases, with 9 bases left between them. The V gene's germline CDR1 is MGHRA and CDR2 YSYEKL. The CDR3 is CASSQGPVGNQPQHF. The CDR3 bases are TGCGCCAGCAGCCAAGGGCCGGTCGGCAATCAGCCCCAGCATTTT.

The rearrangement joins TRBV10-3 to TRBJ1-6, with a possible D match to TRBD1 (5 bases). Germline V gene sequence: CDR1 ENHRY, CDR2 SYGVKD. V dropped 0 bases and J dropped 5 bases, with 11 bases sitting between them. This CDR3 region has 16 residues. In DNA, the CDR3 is TGTGCCATCAGTGAGTCTACAGGCCTCAATAATTCACCCCTCCACTTT. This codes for CAISESTGLNNSPLHF.

The CDR3 loop reads CASSPQGTPDEKLFF. The DNA for the CDR3 is TGTGCCAGTAGTCCACAGGGGACACCGGATGAAAAACTGTTTTTT. The V call is TRBV19, the J call TRBJ1-4; 7 nucleotides agree with TRBD1. The germline V gene has CDR1 LNHDA and CDR2 SQIVND (reference sequence). This CDR3 is 15 amino acids long. V dropped 5 bases and J dropped 6; count of bases not matched to a gene: 9.

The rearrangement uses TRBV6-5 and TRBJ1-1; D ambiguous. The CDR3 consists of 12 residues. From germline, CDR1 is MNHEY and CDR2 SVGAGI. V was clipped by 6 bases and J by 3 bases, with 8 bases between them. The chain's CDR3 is CASRTRYTEAFF. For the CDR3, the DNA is TGTGCCAGCAGAACCAGATACACTGAAGCTTTCTTT.

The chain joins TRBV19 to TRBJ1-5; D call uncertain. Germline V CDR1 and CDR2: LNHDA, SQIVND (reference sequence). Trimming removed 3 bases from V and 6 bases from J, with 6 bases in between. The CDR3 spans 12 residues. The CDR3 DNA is TGTGCCAGTAGTATTCACCCTCAGCCCCAGCATTTT. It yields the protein CASSIHPQPQHF.

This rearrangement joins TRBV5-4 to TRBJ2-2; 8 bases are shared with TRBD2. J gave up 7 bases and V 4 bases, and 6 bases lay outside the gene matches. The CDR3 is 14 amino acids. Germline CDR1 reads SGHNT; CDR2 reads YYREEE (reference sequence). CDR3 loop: CASSPGGIIGELFF. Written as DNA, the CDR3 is TGTGCCAGCAGCCCGGGGGGGATCATCGGGGAGCTGTTTTTT.

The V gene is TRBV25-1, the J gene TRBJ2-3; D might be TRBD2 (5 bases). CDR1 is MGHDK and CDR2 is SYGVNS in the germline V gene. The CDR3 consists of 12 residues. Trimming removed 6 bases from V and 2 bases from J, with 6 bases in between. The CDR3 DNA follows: TGTGCCAGCAGCGGGAACACAGATACGCAGTATTTT. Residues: CASSGNTDTQYF.